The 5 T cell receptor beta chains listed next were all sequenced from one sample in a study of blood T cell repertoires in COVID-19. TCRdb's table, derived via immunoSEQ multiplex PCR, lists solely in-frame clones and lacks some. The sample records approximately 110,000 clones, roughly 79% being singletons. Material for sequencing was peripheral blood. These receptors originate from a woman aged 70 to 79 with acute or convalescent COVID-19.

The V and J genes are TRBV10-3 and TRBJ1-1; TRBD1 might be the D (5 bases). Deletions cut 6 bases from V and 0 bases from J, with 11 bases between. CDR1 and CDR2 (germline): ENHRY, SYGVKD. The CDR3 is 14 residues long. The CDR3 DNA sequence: TGTGCCATCAGCGTGGGGGGTATGAACACTGAAGCTTTCTTT. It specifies CAISVGGMNTEAFF.

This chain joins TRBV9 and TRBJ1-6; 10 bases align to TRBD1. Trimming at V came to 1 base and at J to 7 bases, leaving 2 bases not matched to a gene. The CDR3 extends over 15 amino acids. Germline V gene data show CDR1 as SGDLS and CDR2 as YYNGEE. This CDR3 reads CASSVLGQGNSPLHF. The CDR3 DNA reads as TGTGCCAGCAGCGTATTGGGACAGGGGAATTCACCCCTCCACTTT.

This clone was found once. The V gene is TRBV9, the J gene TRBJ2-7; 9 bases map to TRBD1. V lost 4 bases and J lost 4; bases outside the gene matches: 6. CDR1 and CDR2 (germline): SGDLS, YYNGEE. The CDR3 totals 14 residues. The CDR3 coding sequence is TGTGCCAGCAGCTTCGGGACAGGGAGTTACGAGCAGTACTTC. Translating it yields CASSFGTGSYEQYF.

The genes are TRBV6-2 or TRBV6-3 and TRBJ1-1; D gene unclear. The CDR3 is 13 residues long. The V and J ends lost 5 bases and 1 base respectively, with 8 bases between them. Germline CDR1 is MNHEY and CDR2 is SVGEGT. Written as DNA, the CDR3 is TGTGCCAGCAGTACAAGGAGGAACACTGAAGCTTTCTTT. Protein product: CASSTRRNTEAFF.

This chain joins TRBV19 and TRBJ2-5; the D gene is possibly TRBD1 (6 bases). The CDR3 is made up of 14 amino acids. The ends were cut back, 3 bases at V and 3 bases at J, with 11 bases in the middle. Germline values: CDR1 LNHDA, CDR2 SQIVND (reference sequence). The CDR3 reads CASSIQGSEETQYF. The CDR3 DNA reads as TGTGCCAGTAGTATCCAGGGGTCGGAAGAGACCCAGTACTTC.